Listed below are T cell receptor beta chains from one sample, sequenced in a study of shared clonotypes between healthy human individuals. Sequencing used immunoSEQ multiplex PCR; TCRdb keeps in-frame clones, though not all of them. The repertoire has about 2.4 million clones, approximately 93% of them found once; the top ten carry approximately 0.35%. Sequencing was done on a sample of naive CD4+ T cells from PBMCs. Every receptor here comes from a man between 18 and 35 years old in good health. Some clones in this sample may be carry-over from other donors' samples. Both conserved end residues are part of each CDR3. The order of the fields is clone size, D gene, V gene, J gene, CDR3 DNA, CDR3 protein. A D gene is named only where the DNA matches it firmly. Only some rows state a clone size, as once, few, many or a class for expanded clones.

NA	NA	TRBV6-1	TRBJ1-1	TGTGCCAGCAGTGGGCAGGGGTGGAGGGACACTGAAGCTTTCTTT	CASSGQGWRDTEAFF
NA	TRBD1	TRBV7-9	TRBJ2-2	TGTGCCAGCAGTTCGACAGGGGGCACCGGGGAGCTGTTTTTT	CASSSTGGTGELFF
NA	NA	TRBV11-3	TRBJ1-5	TGTGCCAGCAGCCTAGGGCCCCGGGACACTAGCAATCAGCCCCAGCATTTT	CASSLGPRDTSNQPQHF
NA	NA	TRBV11-3	TRBJ1-4	TGTGCCAGCAGCCCTATCCGGGAAACTAATGAAAAACTGTTTTTT	CASSPIRETNEKLFF
NA	NA	TRBV5-1	TRBJ1-2	TGCGCCAGCAGCTTGTCGCGCTCAAGGTCCGGGAAAGGCTACACCTTC	CASSLSRSRSGKGYTF
NA	TRBD2	TRBV28	TRBJ2-3	TGTGCCAGCAGTTGGGCTAGCGGGAGATCAGATACGCAGTATTTT	CASSWASGRSDTQYF
NA	NA	TRBV28	TRBJ1-5	TGTGCCAGCAGTTTGGTAGGTTCTCAGCCCCAGCATTTT	CASSLVGSQPQHF
NA	NA	TRBV6-1	TRBJ1-2	TGTGCCAGCAGTCCAGGGCAGAACTATGGCTACACCTTC	CASSPGQNYGYTF
NA	TRBD1	TRBV28	TRBJ2-1	TGTGCCAGCAGAAAGGACAGGGCGAGCTCCTACAATGAGCAGTTCTTC	CASRKDRASSYNEQFF
NA	NA	TRBV6-5	TRBJ2-1	TGTGCCAGCAGTTACCGGGACCTCACTGAGCAGTTCTTC	CASSYRDLTEQFF
NA	NA	TRBV4-3	TRBJ1-1	TGCGCCAGCAGCCAAGCCCCAAACACTGAAGCTTTCTTT	CASSQAPNTEAFF
NA	TRBD1	TRBV28	TRBJ2-7	TGTGCCAGCAGCTGCCCATTCCCGACAGGGATCTCCTACGAGCAGTACTTC	CASSCPFPTGISYEQYF
NA	TRBD2	TRBV11-3	TRBJ2-7	TGTGCCAGCAGCCTGAGGACTAGCGGGAGGGCCGAACTCTTCTTC	CASSLRTSGRAELFF
NA	NA	TRBV18	TRBJ1-1	TGTGCCAGCTCACCACAAATGTTAAGTACCCAGGGGACTGAAGCTTTCTTT	CASSPQMLSTQGTEAFF
NA	NA	TRBV27	TRBJ1-1	TGTGCCAGCAGTTTTGAGGGCAAGAACACTGAAGCTTTCTTT	CASSFEGKNTEAFF
NA	NA	TRBV15	TRBJ2-1	TGTGCCACCAGCAGAGATGGTGGCTCCGATGAGCAGTTCTTC	CATSRDGGSDEQFF
NA	NA	TRBV6-1	TRBJ2-7	TGTGCCAGCAGTGAATGGGGGGAGGTTTACTACGAGCAGTACTTC	CASSEWGEVYYEQYF
NA	NA	TRBV4-1	TRBJ2-5	TGCGCCAGCAGCCAAGATAGGCTAGGAGGGTCGGAGACCCAGTACTTC	CASSQDRLGGSETQYF
NA	NA	TRBV7-3	TRBJ2-3	TGTGCCAGCAGCCCCGGACGGATACCAGATACGCAGTATTTT	CASSPGRIPDTQYF
NA	NA	TRBV5-1	TRBJ2-5	TGCGCCAGCAGCTTGTTCATAGGGTTTAGGGAGACCCAGTACTTC	CASSLFIGFRETQYF
NA	NA	TRBV11-3	TRBJ2-5	TGTGCCAGCAGCTTAGGGGAGTCGACAAATGCGGAGACCCAGTACTTC	CASSLGESTNAETQYF
NA	TRBD2	TRBV7-3	TRBJ2-1	TGTGCCAGCAGCTTAAAGAGGACTAGCGGTTACAATGAGCAGTTCTTC	CASSLKRTSGYNEQFF
NA	NA	TRBV11-2	TRBJ1-3	TGTGCCAGCAGCTCCGGAATATTGGACACCTCTGGAAACACCATATATTTT	CASSSGILDTSGNTIYF
NA	NA	TRBV6-5	TRBJ1-2	TGTGCCAGCAGTCAGGGGCAGGGACATCGTGGCTACACCTTC	CASSQGQGHRGYTF
NA	TRBD2	TRBV25-1	TRBJ2-7	TGTGCCAGCCGCGGACTAGCGGGAGCGCCAGGCGAGCAGTACTTC	CASRGLAGAPGEQYF
NA	NA	TRBV6-5	TRBJ2-3	TGTGCCAGCAGTTACTCTAAGACAGGCGGAGATACGCAGTATTTT	CASSYSKTGGDTQYF
once	TRBD2	TRBV7-6	TRBJ2-3	TGTGCCAGCAGCTTAGAAGCGGGAGGTGGCACAGATACGCAGTATTTT	CASSLEAGGGTDTQYF
NA	TRBD1	TRBV5-4	TRBJ2-5	TGTGCCAGCAGCTTTTCAGGGGGAATCCAAGAGACCCAGTACTTC	CASSFSGGIQETQYF
NA	NA	TRBV30	TRBJ1-1	TGTGCCTGGAGCGAGGGGTCAGCTTTCTTT	CAWSEGSAFF
NA	NA	TRBV10-2	TRBJ1-2	TGCGCCAGCAGTGAGTCGGGGAACTATGGCTACACCTTC	CASSESGNYGYTF
NA	TRBD2	TRBV29-1	TRBJ2-3	TGCAGCGTTAGCGGGAGTCCAACAGATACGCAGTATTTT	CSVSGSPTDTQYF
once	NA	TRBV7-2	TRBJ2-5	TGTGCCAGCAGCTTTGGAGGGACCCAGTACTTC	CASSFGGTQYF
NA	NA	TRBV28	TRBJ1-2	TGTGCCAGCAGTTTAGGGATAGCTAACTATGGCTACACCTTC	CASSLGIANYGYTF
NA	TRBD1	TRBV6-1	TRBJ2-5	TGTGCCAGCACCGAAGGGACAGGTCAAGAGACCCAGTACTTC	CASTEGTGQETQYF
NA	TRBD1	TRBV29-1	TRBJ2-7	TGCAGCGTTGCGGGACAGGGGTTCCACGAGCAGTACTTC	CSVAGQGFHEQYF
NA	TRBD1	TRBV7-2	TRBJ2-1	TGTGCCAGCAGCTTAGCCGGGACAGGCTCCTACAATGAGCAGTTCTTC	CASSLAGTGSYNEQFF
NA	NA	TRBV28	TRBJ1-2	TGTGCCAGCAGTTTACTCGGCAGCGAAAATGGCTACACCTTC	CASSLLGSENGYTF
NA	NA	TRBV14	TRBJ2-2	TGTGCCAGCAGCCTCGGACAGCTCGGGGAGCTGTTTTTT	CASSLGQLGELFF
NA	TRBD1	TRBV19	TRBJ2-2	TGTGCCAGTAGTATATTGGGACAGGGGGCAGCTGGGACCGGGGAGCTGTTTTTT	CASSILGQGAAGTGELFF
once	TRBD1	TRBV27	TRBJ2-2	TGTGCCAGCAGTTTATTGAGGACAGGGACCGGGACCGGGGAGCTGTTTTTT	CASSLLRTGTGTGELFF
NA	NA	TRBV10-3	TRBJ2-7	TGTGCCATCAGTGAGTCCGGACCCTCCTACGAGCAGTACTTC	CAISESGPSYEQYF
NA	TRBD1	TRBV5-8	TRBJ2-7	TGTGCCAGCAGCTTGGAGTGGACAGGGGACTACGAGCAGTACTTC	CASSLEWTGDYEQYF
NA	NA	TRBV10-3	TRBJ2-1	TGTGCCATCAGTTCTAGCGCTAGCTCCTACAATGAGCAGTTCTTC	CAISSSASSYNEQFF
NA	NA	TRBV6-5	TRBJ2-2	TGTGCCAGCAGTTACTGGTCTAGTAGGGGGGAGCTGTTTTTT	CASSYWSSRGELFF
NA	NA	TRBV12-5	TRBJ1-1	TGTGCTAGTGGTTTCCGGACAGCCCTGAACACTGAAGCTTTCTTT	CASGFRTALNTEAFF
NA	NA	TRBV7-8	TRBJ1-2	TGTGCCAGCAGCCCCGACAGGAACTATGGCTACACCTTC	CASSPDRNYGYTF
NA	NA	TRBV7-3	TRBJ2-2	TGTGCCAGCAGCTTACAACCGGGGGCGAACACCGGGGAGCTGTTTTTT	CASSLQPGANTGELFF
NA	NA	TRBV2	TRBJ2-3	TGTGCCAGCAGTGAAGCGGCCAGCACAGATACGCAGTATTTT	CASSEAASTDTQYF
NA	NA	TRBV7-6	TRBJ2-3	TGTGCCAGCAGCGCAAGAAGCACAGATACGCAGTATTTT	CASSARSTDTQYF
NA	NA	TRBV9	TRBJ2-6	TGTGCCAGCCGTAGCGGAGCCAACGTCCTGACTTTC	CASRSGANVLTF
NA	NA	TRBV29-1	TRBJ2-3	TGCAGCGTTACCGGGAGCCCCACAGATACGCAGTATTTT	CSVTGSPTDTQYF
NA	NA	TRBV4-1	TRBJ2-5	TGCGCCAGCAGCCAAGATCTATGGGCAGGGGACGGGCAAGAGACCCAGTACTTC	CASSQDLWAGDGQETQYF
once	NA	TRBV10-3	TRBJ1-4	TGTGCCACTATGACAGGCCTAAATGAAAAACTGTTTTTT	CATMTGLNEKLFF